The 2 T cell receptor beta chains in this list originate from one sample, sequenced in a study of T cells in Graves' hyperthyroidism and ophthalmopathy. RNA transcripts served as the template for amplifying TCR beta CDR3 regions. An initial round of RT-PCR targeting the TCR CDR3 relied on the HTBI primer set. Via MiXCR, TCRdb re-called the multiplex PCR reads, giving one row per CDR3 protein. Of roughly 640,000 distinct CDR3 sequences detected, about 16% appear once; the ten largest clones hold about 3.5%. The sample was blood. All receptors derive from a woman aged 35 to 49 with Graves' ophthalmopathy.

This clonotype was observed a handful of times. The V call is TRBV6-1, the J call TRBJ2-5; no clear D. The CDR3 extends over 15 amino acids. The V end lost 2 bases, the J end lost 5 bases, and 15 bases lay between the germline ends. Germline loops: CDR1 MNHNS, CDR2 SASEGT. The CDR3 loop reads CASSERKRERETQYF. DNA of the CDR3: TGTGCCAGCAGTGAACGTAAAAGGGAACGGGAGACCCAGTACTTC.

This clonotype was seen more than once but under ten times. The CDR3 DNA reads TGCAGTGCTGGACTGCCCCCCGGGGCCCAGTACTTC. It is translated as CSAGLPPGAQYF. The genes are TRBV20-1 and TRBJ2-5, with D perhaps TRBD2 (5 bases). This CDR3 has 12 amino acids. Deletions cut 5 bases from V and 9 bases from J, with 16 bases between. Per germline, CDR1 DFQATT and CDR2 SNEGSKA (reference sequence).